These T cell receptor beta chains were read from a single sample in a study of cytomegalovirus exposure and HLA in healthy donors. The repertoire was sequenced with immunoSEQ multiplex PCR; TCRdb's copy has only in-frame clones and lacks some. The table shows fewer than 150,000 clones, with around 87% occurring only once. The specimen sequenced was PBMCs. The receptors derive from a man aged 18 to 35 in good health and CMV-seropositive. CDR3s leave out the opening cysteine and the closing phenylalanine or tryptophan. D genes are given only for firm matches.

V,D,J,CDR3
TRBV6-1,-,TRBJ2-6,ASRHRAGANVLT
TRBV9,-,TRBJ2-7,ASSPRFGNSYEQY
TRBV9,TRBD2,TRBJ2-1,ASSGGLAGGYNEQF
TRBV27,-,TRBJ1-2,ASSSSGDANYYGYT
TRBV2,-,TRBJ2-3,ASTSGDTQY
TRBV29-1,TRBD1,TRBJ2-7,SVIRDRNYEQY
TRBV19,TRBD2,TRBJ2-5,ASRSRLAGGPQETQY
TRBV7-9,-,TRBJ1-1,ASSRGIEAF
TRBV28,-,TRBJ1-1,AIEIRGKNTEAF
TRBV9,TRBD1,TRBJ2-7,ASSFRDSPYEQY
TRBV11-3,-,TRBJ2-7,ASSSGLYEQY
TRBV20-1,-,TRBJ2-7,SARGFYEQY
TRBV19,TRBD1,TRBJ2-2,ASSMRGRPGELF
TRBV9,-,TRBJ2-6,ASSVPSPGANVLT
TRBV2,-,TRBJ1-5,ASSGEVTGGYQPQH
TRBV13,TRBD1,TRBJ1-1,ASSLRGRLDTEAF
TRBV6-1,-,TRBJ2-7,ASLRTTFAYEQY
TRBV12-5,-,TRBJ2-1,ASGLVLRRAGNEQF
TRBV14,TRBD2,TRBJ2-1,ASSQAGGPGNEQF
TRBV14,TRBD2,TRBJ2-7,ASSQRGGWYEQY
TRBV7-9,-,TRBJ1-1,ASSQTGNTEAF
TRBV5-5,TRBD2,TRBJ2-1,ASSPGTSGAFDEQF